This is a list of T cell receptor beta chains from one sample in a study of vaccination effects on CD4 cells after COVID-19. Antigens for these TCRs are unknown. TCRdb keeps only in-frame clones here, not all; method: immunoSEQ multiplex PCR. The table lists some 25,000 clones, under 75% of them singletons. The sample here was CD4+ T cells from PBMCs cultured with HCoV-OC43 spike peptides, taken before COVID-19 vaccination. The receptors were gathered from a human donor who received a COVID-19 vaccine. The CDR3 runs from the conserved cysteine through the conserved F or W. D genes are given only for firm matches. Only part of the rows carry a size: once, few, many, or a class if the clone is expanded.

clone_size	v_call	d_call	j_call	cdr3_aa	cdr3_nt
.	TRBV10-3	.	TRBJ1-5	CAISESKGIQPQHF	TGTGCCATCAGTGAGTCGAAAGGAATTCAGCCCCAGCATTTT
.	TRBV6-1	.	TRBJ1-3	CASSDKGVYPLDKRNTIYF	TGTGCCAGCAGTGATAAGGGGGTTTATCCGCTCGATAAGCGAAACACCATATATTTT
.	TRBV7-2	TRBD1	TRBJ2-2	CASSSHRGRDTGELFF	TGTGCCAGCAGCTCCCACAGGGGTCGAGACACCGGGGAGCTGTTTTTT
.	TRBV29-1	.	TRBJ2-1	CSVPQVMDNEQFF	TGCAGCGTTCCCCAGGTAATGGACAATGAGCAGTTCTTC
few	TRBV29-1	.	TRBJ2-7	CSVVSGETYEQYF	TGCAGCGTTGTATCTGGGGAAACCTACGAGCAGTACTTC
.	TRBV5-1	TRBD1	TRBJ1-3	CASSEGTGGGNTIYF	TGCGCCAGCAGCGAAGGGACAGGGGGAGGAAACACCATATATTTT
.	TRBV3-1/TRBV3-2	.	TRBJ2-2	CASSHLAGTGELFF	TGTGCCAGCAGCCACCTCGCCGGGACTGGGGAGCTGTTTTTT
.	TRBV10-1	.	TRBJ1-4	CASTGDGANEKLFF	TGCGCCAGCACCGGGGACGGAGCTAATGAAAAACTGTTTTTT
.	TRBV6-4	.	TRBJ1-1	CASSDSSARTEAFF	TGTGCCAGCAGTGACTCAAGCGCACGCACTGAAGCTTTCTTT
.	TRBV18	TRBD2	TRBJ2-7	CASSTEEREIFYEQYF	TGTGCCAGCTCCACCGAAGAGCGGGAGATATTCTACGAGCAGTACTTC
.	TRBV6-2/TRBV6-3	TRBD2	TRBJ2-5	CASSYSSRSGGQETQYF	TGTGCCAGCAGTTACTCGTCTAGGAGCGGGGGGCAGGAGACCCAGTACTTC
.	TRBV19	.	TRBJ2-1	CASGQQTSFGEQFF	TGTGCCAGTGGCCAACAGACTTCCTTCGGTGAGCAGTTCTTC
.	TRBV11-2	.	TRBJ2-2	CASSSNRAFGELFF	TGTGCCAGCAGCTCCAACAGGGCTTTCGGGGAGCTGTTTTTT
few	TRBV9	.	TRBJ2-1	CASSVNAGGYNEQFF	TGTGCCAGCAGCGTTAATGCTGGGGGCTACAATGAGCAGTTCTTC
.	TRBV27	.	TRBJ1-2	CASSLHGGSRYGYTF	TGTGCCAGCAGTTTACATGGCGGATCCCGATATGGCTACACCTTC
.	TRBV5-1	TRBD1	TRBJ1-2	CASSLTAQHTGDYGYTF	TGCGCCAGCAGCTTGACTGCTCAACACACAGGGGACTATGGCTACACCTTC
.	TRBV25-1	TRBD1	TRBJ2-5	CASSEWTGMETQYF	TGTGCCAGCAGTGAATGGACAGGGATGGAGACCCAGTACTTC
.	TRBV10-1	.	TRBJ1-6	CASSESGGNSPLHF	TGCGCCAGCAGTGAAAGCGGTGGGAATTCACCCCTCCACTTT
.	TRBV5-1	.	TRBJ2-6	CASSSPTSKQSTLGANVLTF	TGCGCCAGCAGCTCGCCAACCAGCAAACAATCAACTCTGGGGGCCAACGTCCTGACTTTC
few	TRBV4-1	.	TRBJ2-7	CASSREGGSYEQYF	TGCGCCAGCAGCCGCGAAGGGGGATCATACGAGCAGTACTTC
few	TRBV5-1	TRBD2	TRBJ2-2	CASSPPAGAGTGELFF	TGCGCCAGCAGCCCCCCAGCGGGGGCGGGGACCGGGGAGCTGTTTTTT
.	TRBV12-3/TRBV12-4	.	TRBJ2-7	CASNHDGYEQYF	TGTGCCAGCAACCACGACGGGTACGAGCAGTACTTC
.	TRBV4-1	.	TRBJ2-1	CASSQESDLGEQFF	TGCGCCAGCAGCCAAGAATCGGACTTGGGTGAGCAGTTCTTC
few	TRBV4-1	TRBD2	TRBJ2-7	CASSLYPSGGSSYEQYF	TGCGCCAGCAGCCTCTACCCTAGCGGGGGCAGCTCCTACGAGCAGTACTTC
few	TRBV10-2	TRBD2	TRBJ2-1	CASAPLAGGGLSEQFF	TGCGCCAGTGCTCCTTTAGCGGGAGGAGGGTTGAGTGAGCAGTTCTTC
.	TRBV27	.	TRBJ1-6	CASSWGGDSPLHF	TGTGCCAGCAGTTGGGGGGGGGATTCACCCCTCCACTTT
few	TRBV18	.	TRBJ2-7	CASSGQNSYEQYF	TGTGCCAGCTCAGGACAGAACTCCTACGAGCAGTACTTC
.	TRBV7-9	.	TRBJ2-7	CASSRVVPPYEQYF	TGTGCCAGCAGCCGGGTCGTACCCCCTTACGAGCAGTACTTC
.	TRBV11-2	.	TRBJ2-1	CASSLFGGEYNEQFF	TGTGCCAGCAGCTTATTTGGGGGCGAGTACAATGAGCAGTTCTTC
.	TRBV27	TRBD2	TRBJ2-3	CASSLGTSGATQYF	TGTGCCAGCAGTTTAGGGACTAGCGGGGCTACGCAGTATTTT
.	TRBV5-4	.	TRBJ1-3	CASSLGGQTGNTIYF	TGTGCCAGCAGCTTGGGCGGTCAGACTGGAAACACCATATATTTT
.	TRBV6-1	.	TRBJ1-6	CASSVGRGSSYNSPLHF	TGTGCCAGCAGTGTAGGTAGAGGGAGCTCCTATAATTCACCCCTCCACTTT
.	TRBV5-1	TRBD2	TRBJ2-5	CASRNRLAGGSNQETQYF	TGCGCCAGCCGAAACAGACTAGCGGGAGGATCGAACCAAGAGACCCAGTACTTC
.	TRBV6-2/TRBV6-3	TRBD1	TRBJ2-7	CASSQPDRGTDYEQYF	TGTGCCAGCAGTCAACCCGACAGGGGAACCGATTACGAGCAGTACTTC
.	TRBV3-1/TRBV3-2	.	TRBJ1-2	CASSQAGAPYGYTF	TGTGCCAGCAGCCAAGCGGGGGCCCCCTATGGCTACACCTTC
.	TRBV27	.	TRBJ2-5	CASRASRGRVETQYF	TGTGCCAGCAGGGCGTCGAGGGGCCGAGTGGAGACCCAGTACTTC